One sample yielded the 25 T cell receptor beta chains listed below, sequenced in a study of intratumoral heterogeneity in liver cancer. Clones were sequenced by immunoSEQ multiplex PCR, and TCRdb holds only the in-frame ones, with some missing. The sample includes around 5,900 clones, approximately 72% seen only once; the top ten take approximately 23%. The starting material was tumor-adjacent normal tissue, obtained before any cancer treatment. These receptors were collected from a man in his sixties or seventies with hepatocellular carcinoma.

The DNA for the CDR3 is TGTGCCAGCAGCTTCCTGGACAGGGATGACGGGGAGCTGTTTTTT. This gives the protein CASSFLDRDDGELFF. The chain carries TRBV7-9 and TRBJ2-2; 8 positions agree with TRBD1. The CDR3 extends over 15 amino acids. Germline CDR1 and CDR2: SEHNR and FQNEAQ (reference sequence). V lost 3 bases and J lost 7; bases outside the gene matches: 7.

The table lists this clone with a few counts. The V gene is TRBV19, the J gene TRBJ1-3; 7 bases agree with TRBD1. The CDR3 is 15 residues long. CDR1 and CDR2 from the germline V gene are LNHDA and SQIVND (reference sequence). The J segment lost 0 bases and the V segment lost 6 bases, leaving 5 bases of the junction unmatched. CDR3 amino acids: CASSSGQFSGNTIYF. CDR3 in DNA: TGTGCCAGTAGCTCGGGACAGTTCTCTGGAAACACCATATATTTT.

This chain connects TRBV27 to TRBJ1-1; D is perhaps TRBD1 (5 bases). The germline V gene has CDR1 MNHEY and CDR2 SMNVEV (reference sequence). Trimming cost V 5 bases and J 4 bases, with 17 bases left between them. This CDR3 is built from 15 residues. CDR3 nucleotide sequence: TGTGCCAGCAGTCCTGAAGGGGTCGGAAGCACTGAAGCTTTCTTT. This codes for CASSPEGVGSTEAFF.

J is TRBJ2-7 and V is TRBV5-1; perhaps TRBD2 as D (6 bases). This CDR3 region has 14 residues. The germline gives CDR1 SGHRS, CDR2 YFSETQ. The ends were cut back, 2 bases at V and 3 bases at J, with 12 bases in the middle. The CDR3 sequence: CASSFMREDYEQYV. The CDR3 DNA reads TGCGCCAGCAGCTTTATGCGGGAAGACTACGAGCAGTACGTC.

This chain links TRBV4-2 with TRBJ1-6; 9 bases fit TRBD1. The CDR3 runs to 18 residues. Germline V gene data show CDR1 as LGHNA and CDR2 as YNFKEQ. V was pared by 4 bases and J by 10 bases, with 17 bases of the junction left unmatched. In DNA, the CDR3 is TGTGCCAGCAGCCTCCAGATCCCGGGACAGGGAGTAGTATCACCCCTCCACTTT. This codes for CASSLQIPGQGVVSPLHF.

V gene TRBV5-4 combines with J gene TRBJ2-2; 10 bases are shared with TRBD1. CDR1 SGHNT and CDR2 YYREEE come from the germline V gene (reference sequence). With V trimmed by 6 bases and J by 5 bases, 10 bases remained unmatched. There are 16 residues in the CDR3. CDR3 in DNA: TGTGCCAGCAAAGATACCGGGACAGGGGTAACCGGGGAGCTGTTTTTT. This encodes CASKDTGTGVTGELFF.

This chain connects TRBV7-9 to TRBJ2-1; a weak D match, TRBD2 (5 bases). The CDR3 sequence is 13 residues long. Germline assignment: CDR1 SEHNR and CDR2 FQNEAQ (reference sequence). Deletions cut 5 bases from V and 0 bases from J, with 5 bases between. The CDR3 nucleotides are TGTGCCAGCAGCCGGGACTCCTACAATGAGCAGTTCTTC. Its protein product is CASSRDSYNEQFF.

CDR3 bases: TGTGCCAGCCTTAACCTATATATCCCCTCTGAAGCTTTCTTT. As protein: CASLNLYIPSEAFF. This chain connects TRBV5-6 to TRBJ1-1; D gene ambiguous. Looked up from germline, CDR1 is SGHDT and CDR2 is YYEEEE. Trimming removed 7 bases from V and 6 bases from J, with 19 bases in between. The CDR3 is 14 residues long.

This clone rates as medium-sized. The chain recombines TRBV28 with TRBJ1-1; D gene ambiguous. This CDR3 has 12 amino acids. Germline-derived CDR1 and CDR2 are MDHEN and SYDVKM. V lost 2 bases and J lost 5, with 6 bases in between. This CDR3 reads CASSLGETEAFF. The DNA of the CDR3 is TGTGCCAGCAGTTTAGGGGAAACTGAAGCTTTCTTT.

The gene calls are TRBV6-5 and TRBJ1-4; TRBD1 aligns across 7 bases. V lost 1 base, J lost 8 bases, and 10 bases stayed unmatched. This CDR3 region has 16 residues. Germline CDR1 and CDR2: MNHEY and SVGAGI. The CDR3 nucleotides read TGTGCCAGCAGTTACTATAAGACAGGGAAGGAGGAAAAACTGTTTTTT. Protein product: CASSYYKTGKEEKLFF.

The CDR3 loop is CASSLGGLEAFF. The CDR3 coding sequence is TGTGCCAGCAGCTTAGGCGGGCTTGAAGCTTTCTTT. This chain joins TRBV11-1 and TRBJ1-1; D is uncertain. V lost 1 base and J lost 7, with 7 bases in between. Germline V gene lookup returns CDR1 SGHAT and CDR2 FQDESV (reference sequence). This CDR3 comprises 12 residues.

V usage is TRBV12-3 or TRBV12-4 and J usage is TRBJ1-4; D is possibly TRBD1 (5 bases). This CDR3 comprises 11 residues. V was clipped by 3 bases and J by 10 bases, with 6 bases between them. The CDR3 DNA is TGTGCCAGCAGTTTTCAGGGAAAACTGTTTTTT. It codes for CASSFQGKLFF.

The chain employs TRBV30 and TRBJ2-3; the D gene is possibly TRBD2 (6 bases). Germline loops: CDR1 GTSNPN, CDR2 SVGIG (reference sequence). The CDR3 is made up of 16 amino acids. Trimming took off 5 bases at V and 5 bases at J, with 23 bases between the two ends. CDR3 in amino acids: CAWQPRRMRGEDTQYF. As DNA, the CDR3 is TGTGCCTGGCAGCCCCGCAGGATGCGGGGAGAAGATACGCAGTATTTT.

The chain links TRBV4-3 to TRBJ2-2; 12 positions match TRBD2. Germline V gene data show CDR1 as LGHNA and CDR2 as YSLEER. This CDR3 region has 18 residues. Losses at the gene ends were 0 bases for V and 5 bases for J; bases not matched to a gene: 7. DNA of the CDR3: TGCGCCAGCAGCCAAGAACCTAGCGGGGGGGCTGGGACCGGGGAGCTGTTTTTT. Protein: CASSQEPSGGAGTGELFF.

The chain has TRBV19 and TRBJ1-5; D is unresolved. The germline gives CDR1 LNHDA, CDR2 SQIVND (reference sequence). CDR3 length: 16 amino acids. V shed 1 base and J shed 0 bases, with 10 bases lying between them. The CDR3 DNA is TGTGCCAGTAGTATAGCTAGGACGCATAGCAATCAGCCCCAGCATTTT. This codes for CASSIARTHSNQPQHF.

The V gene is TRBV5-1, the J gene TRBJ1-2, with D possibly TRBD1 on 6 matching bases. Germline V gene sequence: CDR1 SGHRS, CDR2 YFSETQ. The CDR3 runs 14 residues. V was shortened by 3 bases and J by 4 bases, with 13 bases between the two germline ends. The chain's CDR3 is CASSSEDSGYGYTF. CDR3 in DNA: TGCGCCAGCAGCTCAGAGGACAGCGGCTATGGCTACACCTTC.

This clone was detected only a few times. The rearrangement joins TRBV7-9 to TRBJ1-2, with D perhaps TRBD1 (5 bases). The CDR3 length is 14 residues. The germline V gene encodes CDR1 SEHNR and CDR2 FQNEAQ (reference sequence). V was shortened by 3 bases and J by 6 bases, with 14 bases between the two germline ends. The CDR3: CASSFSGGAHGYTF. The CDR3 bases are TGTGCCAGCAGCTTCAGCGGAGGGGCCCATGGCTACACCTTC.

This chain joins TRBV30 and TRBJ2-2; TRBD2 might be the D (6 bases). Germline values: CDR1 GTSNPN, CDR2 SVGIG (reference sequence). The CDR3 is 15 amino acids. V dropped 4 bases and J dropped 4 bases, with 16 bases sitting between them. The CDR3 spells CAWTPRGRGTGELFF. The CDR3 DNA follows: TGTGCCTGGACTCCGCGGGGTCGTGGCACCGGGGAGCTGTTTTTT. Supplemented by reference TRBV30 and TRBJ2-2, the full variable domain reads SQTIHQWPATLVQPVGSPLSLECTVEGTSNPNLYWYRQAAGRGLQLLFYSVGIGQISSEVPQNLSASRPQDRQFILSSKKLLLSDSGFYLCAWTPRGRGTGELFFGEGSRLTVL.

This sequence joins TRBV5-4 and TRBJ2-1, with TRBD2 matching 9 bases. After removal of 4 bases from V and 5 bases from J, the junction contained 10 bases not matched to a gene. This CDR3 has 16 residues. CDR1 and CDR2 (germline): SGHNT, YYREEE (reference sequence). CDR3 in DNA: TGTGCCAGCAGCGCCGCGGGGGGGGCGGACGACAATGAGCAGTTCTTC. Translated, it gives CASSAAGGADDNEQFF.

This clone turned up a few times. The rearrangement links TRBV30 to TRBJ2-3; no firm D call. Germline V gene lookup returns CDR1 GTSNPN and CDR2 SVGIG (reference sequence). CDR3 length: 15 amino acids. The V gene lost 0 bases and the J gene lost 4 bases, with 14 bases spanning the gap. In nucleotides, the CDR3 is TGTGCCTGGAGTGTCAGGCGAGTTCCCCCAGATACGCAGTATTTT. Its translation is CAWSVRRVPPDTQYF. Complete variable domain (other parts from reference TRBV30 and TRBJ2-3): SQTIHQWPATLVQPVGSPLSLECTVEGTSNPNLYWYRQAAGRGLQLLFYSVGIGQISSEVPQNLSASRPQDRQFILSSKKLLLSDSGFYLCAWSVRRVPPDTQYFGPGTRLTVL.

V is TRBV3-1 (or the pseudogene TRBV3-2) and J is TRBJ2-3; D gene uncertain. The CDR3 is made up of 14 amino acids. Germline V gene sequence: CDR1 LGHDT, CDR2 YNNKEL (reference sequence). The V end was cut by 3 bases, the J end by 0 bases, with 7 bases between. CDR3 DNA: TGTGCCAGCAGCCAGCGGCGGAGCACAGATACGCAGTATTTT. This codes for CASSQRRSTDTQYF.

This clone has just a few counts. This chain connects TRBV5-4 to TRBJ2-1; 8 bases match TRBD2. From germline, CDR1 is SGHNT and CDR2 YYREEE (reference sequence). V gave up 1 base and J gave up 7 bases; unmatched junction bases: 4. This CDR3 region has 14 residues. CDR3 in DNA: TGTGCCAGCAGCTTGCGGGGGGGCGGGAATGAGCAGTTCTTC. Its protein product is CASSLRGGGNEQFF.

This clone occurred a few times. The genes are TRBV28 and TRBJ1-6; TRBD1 is a possible D gene (5 bases). V lost 6 bases, J lost 7 bases, and 16 bases lay in between. The CDR3 covers 15 residues. Germline V gives CDR1 MDHEN, CDR2 SYDVKM. In DNA, the CDR3 is TGTGCCAGCAGCCAAGACCCGGGGCCAAATTCACCCCTCCACTTT. It codes for CASSQDPGPNSPLHF. The variable domain in full, with the rest retrieved from reference TRBV28 and TRBJ1-6, is DVKVTQSSRYLVKRTGEKVFLECVQDMDHENMFWYRQDPGLGLRLIYFSYDVKMKEKGDIPEGYSVSREKKERFSLILESASTNQTSMYLCASSQDPGPNSPLHFGNGTRLTVT.

DNA of the CDR3: TGCGCCAGCAGTGAGTCGGGCAGGGGTTTGGCCGGGGAGCTGTTTTTT. Encoded protein: CASSESGRGLAGELFF. V and J are TRBV10-2 and TRBJ2-2; D is perhaps TRBD1 (6 bases). The CDR3 has 16 amino acids. CDR1 is WSHSY and CDR2 is SAAADI in the germline V gene. V was clipped by 0 bases and J by 6 bases, with 14 bases between them.

The chain has TRBV24-1 and TRBJ2-7; a weak D match, TRBD1 (5 bases). The CDR3 runs to 18 residues. Trimming removed 2 bases at V and 0 bases at J, with 19 bases between. Germline V gives CDR1 KGHDR, CDR2 SFDVKD. This chain's CDR3 is CATSDCPDSGKSSYEQYV. The CDR3 DNA sequence: TGTGCCACCAGTGATTGCCCTGACAGTGGGAAGAGCTCCTACGAGCAGTACGTC.